The rows below give T cell receptor beta chains drawn from one sample of a study of T cell responses to AZD1222 COVID-19 vaccine. Produced via immunoSEQ multiplex PCR; TCRdb's table is partial and in-frame only. The table shows about 120,000 clones, with about 91% occurring only once. The sample consisted of peripheral blood, taken 28 days after the second AZD1222 dose. The receptors come from an adult who received the AZD1222 COVID-19 vaccine. Both conserved end residues are part of each CDR3.

V gene: TRBV10-1; J gene: TRBJ1-1; CDR3 length: 13; CDR3 protein: CASCRGPGTEAFF
V gene: TRBV11-2; J gene: TRBJ1-1; CDR3 length: 12; CDR3 protein: CASSLRVTEAFF
V gene: TRBV27; J gene: TRBJ2-1; CDR3 length: 15; CDR3 protein: CASSLVGGSYNEQFF
V gene: TRBV11-2; J gene: TRBJ2-7; CDR3 length: 14; CDR3 protein: CASSLAGLRYEQYF
V gene: TRBV7-3; J gene: TRBJ2-2; CDR3 length: 19; CDR3 protein: CASSSLSTSGRLNTGELFF
V gene: TRBV7-9; J gene: TRBJ2-7; CDR3 length: 14; CDR3 protein: CASSPPGSPYEQYF
V gene: TRBV2; J gene: TRBJ1-6; CDR3 length: 14; CDR3 protein: CASSGTGGNSPLHF
V gene: TRBV18; J gene: TRBJ2-1; CDR3 length: 15; CDR3 protein: CASSPTSGTYNEQFF
V gene: TRBV29-1; J gene: TRBJ2-1; CDR3 length: 12; CDR3 protein: CSVGAGGREQFF
V gene: TRBV30; J gene: TRBJ2-5; CDR3 length: 14; CDR3 protein: CACGDREFLETQYF
V gene: TRBV9; J gene: TRBJ2-6; CDR3 length: 18; CDR3 protein: CASSPAGTDDSGANVLTF
V gene: TRBV27; J gene: TRBJ2-7; CDR3 length: 14; CDR3 protein: CASSLQRGAYEQYF